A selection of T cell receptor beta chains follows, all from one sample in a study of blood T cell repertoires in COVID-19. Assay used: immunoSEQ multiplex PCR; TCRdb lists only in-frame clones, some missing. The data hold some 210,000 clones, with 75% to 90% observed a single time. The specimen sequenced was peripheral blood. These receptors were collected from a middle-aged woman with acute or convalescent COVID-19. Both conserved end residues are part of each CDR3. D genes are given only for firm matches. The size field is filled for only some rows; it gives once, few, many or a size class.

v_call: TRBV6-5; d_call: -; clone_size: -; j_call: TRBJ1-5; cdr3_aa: CASRDPGRNQPQHF; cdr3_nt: TGTGCCAGCAGGGACCCGGGGAGGAATCAGCCCCAGCATTTT
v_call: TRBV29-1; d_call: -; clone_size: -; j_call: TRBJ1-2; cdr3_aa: CSLINPEAGLYGYTF; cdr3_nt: TGCAGCCTCATCAACCCAGAGGCAGGGCTCTATGGCTACACCTTC
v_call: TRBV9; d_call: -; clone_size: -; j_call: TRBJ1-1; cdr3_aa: CASSLDPYTGMNTEAFF; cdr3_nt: TGTGCCAGCAGCCTAGACCCCTATACAGGGATGAACACTGAAGCTTTCTTT
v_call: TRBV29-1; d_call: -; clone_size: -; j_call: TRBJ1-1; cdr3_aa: CSAREGEAFF; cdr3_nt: TGCAGCGCCAGGGAAGGTGAAGCTTTCTTT
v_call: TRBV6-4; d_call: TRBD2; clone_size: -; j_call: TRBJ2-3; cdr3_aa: CASSKIAGGLTDTQYF; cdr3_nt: TGTGCCAGCAGTAAAATAGCGGGGGGACTCACAGATACGCAGTATTTT
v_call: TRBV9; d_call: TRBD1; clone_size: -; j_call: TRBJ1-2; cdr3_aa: CASSGRDSYYGYTF; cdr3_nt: TGTGCCAGCAGCGGCCGGGACAGCTACTATGGCTACACCTTC
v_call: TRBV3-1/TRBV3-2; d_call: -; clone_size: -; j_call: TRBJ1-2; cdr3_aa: CASSPKSRQGYTF; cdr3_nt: TGTGCCAGCAGTCCTAAATCTAGACAGGGCTACACCTTC
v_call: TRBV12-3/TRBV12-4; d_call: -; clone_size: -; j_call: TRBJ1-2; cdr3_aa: CASRTGGVWNYTF; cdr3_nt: TGTGCCAGCAGAACCGGGGGAGTCTGGAACTACACCTTC
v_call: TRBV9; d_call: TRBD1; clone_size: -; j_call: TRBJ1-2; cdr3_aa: CASSVVIPRDRGFGYTF; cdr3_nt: TGTGCCAGCAGCGTGGTTATTCCCCGGGACAGGGGGTTTGGCTACACCTTC
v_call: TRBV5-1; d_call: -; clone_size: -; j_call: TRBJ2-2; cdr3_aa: CASSLVAGMAGELFF; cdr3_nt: TGCGCCAGCAGCTTGGTAGCAGGGATGGCCGGGGAGCTGTTTTTT
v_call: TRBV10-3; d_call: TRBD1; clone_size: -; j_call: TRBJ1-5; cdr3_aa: CAISESGTGGSNQPQHF; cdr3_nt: TGTGCCATCAGTGAGTCGGGGACAGGGGGAAGCAATCAGCCCCAGCATTTT
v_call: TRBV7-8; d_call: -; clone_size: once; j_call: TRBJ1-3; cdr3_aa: CASSPGKLRFSGNTIYF; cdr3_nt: TGTGCCAGCAGCCCCGGAAAGTTGAGGTTCTCTGGAAACACCATATATTTT
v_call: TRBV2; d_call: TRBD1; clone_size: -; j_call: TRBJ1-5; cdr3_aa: CASSPDRGRGQPQHF; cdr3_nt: TGTGCCAGCAGTCCGGACAGGGGGCGGGGTCAGCCCCAGCATTTT
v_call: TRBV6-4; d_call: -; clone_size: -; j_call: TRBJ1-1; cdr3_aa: CASSVMRGSTEAFF; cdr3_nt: TGTGCCAGCAGTGTGATGAGGGGGAGCACTGAAGCTTTCTTT
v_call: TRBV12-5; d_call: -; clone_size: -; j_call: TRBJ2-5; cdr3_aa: CASGLGRQVGDQETQYF; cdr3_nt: TGTGCTAGTGGTTTGGGCCGCCAGGTCGGGGACCAAGAGACCCAGTACTTC
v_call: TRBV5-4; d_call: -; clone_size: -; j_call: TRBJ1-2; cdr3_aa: CASSLPRGKDTF; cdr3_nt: TGTGCCAGCAGCTTGCCCAGGGGTAAGGACACCTTC
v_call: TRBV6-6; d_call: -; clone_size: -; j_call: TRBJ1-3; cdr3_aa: CASSQVQGSGNTIYF; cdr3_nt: TGTGCCAGCAGTCAGGTACAGGGAAGTGGAAACACCATATATTTT
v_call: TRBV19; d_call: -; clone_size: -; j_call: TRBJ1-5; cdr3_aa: CASSRQYNQPQHF; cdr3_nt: TGTGCCAGTAGTCGACAGTATAATCAGCCCCAGCATTTT
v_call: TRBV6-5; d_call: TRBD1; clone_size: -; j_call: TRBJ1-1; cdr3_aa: CASSLDRATEAFF; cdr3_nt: TGTGCCAGCAGCCTAGACAGGGCCACTGAAGCTTTCTTT
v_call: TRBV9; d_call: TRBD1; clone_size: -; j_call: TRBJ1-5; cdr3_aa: CASSVKQGDSNQPQHF; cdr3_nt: TGTGCCAGCAGCGTCAAACAGGGGGATAGCAATCAGCCCCAGCATTTT
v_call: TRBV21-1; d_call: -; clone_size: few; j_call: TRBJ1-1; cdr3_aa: CASSKDGRFTEAFF; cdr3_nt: TGTGCCAGCAGCAAAGACGGGAGGTTTACTGAAGCTTTCTTT
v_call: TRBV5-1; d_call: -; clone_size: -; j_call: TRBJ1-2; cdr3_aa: CASSLWLGGGGYGYTF; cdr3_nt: TGCGCCAGCAGCTTGTGGCTCGGCGGGGGCGGGTATGGCTACACCTTC
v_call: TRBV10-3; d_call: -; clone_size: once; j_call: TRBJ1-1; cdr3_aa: CAISEPHAQIDTEAFF; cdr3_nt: TGTGCCATCAGTGAGCCGCACGCTCAGATCGACACTGAAGCTTTCTTT
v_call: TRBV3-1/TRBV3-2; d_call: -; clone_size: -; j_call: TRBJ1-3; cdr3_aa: CASSEKALRENTIYF; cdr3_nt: TGTGCCAGCAGCGAAAAAGCCCTCCGGGAAAACACCATATATTTT
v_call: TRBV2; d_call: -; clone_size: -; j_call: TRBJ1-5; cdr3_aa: CASSEQGFNQPQHF; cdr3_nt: TGTGCCAGCAGTGAACAGGGGTTTAATCAGCCCCAGCATTTT
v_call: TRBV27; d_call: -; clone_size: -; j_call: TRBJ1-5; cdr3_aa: CASSLSRGGRPQHF; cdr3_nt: TGTGCCAGCAGTTTATCGAGGGGGGGTCGGCCCCAGCATTTT
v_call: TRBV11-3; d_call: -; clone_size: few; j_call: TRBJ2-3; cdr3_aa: CASSLGPYSTDTQYF; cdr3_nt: TGTGCCAGCAGCTTAGGTCCCTATAGCACAGATACGCAGTATTTT
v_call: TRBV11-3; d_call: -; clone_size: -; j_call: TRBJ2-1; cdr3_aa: CASSYGSRGLNEQFF; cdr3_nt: TGTGCCAGCAGTTACGGGAGCAGAGGCCTTAATGAGCAGTTCTTC
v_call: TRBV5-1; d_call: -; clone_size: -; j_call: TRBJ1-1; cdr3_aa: CASSGRRGSGEAFF; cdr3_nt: TGCGCCAGCAGCGGTCGGCGGGGAAGTGGTGAAGCTTTCTTT
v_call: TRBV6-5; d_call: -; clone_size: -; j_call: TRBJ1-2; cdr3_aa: CASGGDYGYTF; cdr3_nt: TGTGCCTCCGGAGGGGACTATGGCTACACCTTC
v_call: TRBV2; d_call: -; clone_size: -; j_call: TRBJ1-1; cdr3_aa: CASNTQGATAFF; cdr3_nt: TGTGCCAGCAACACACAGGGAGCGACAGCTTTCTTT
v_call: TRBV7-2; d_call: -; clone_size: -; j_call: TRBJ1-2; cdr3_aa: CASSLEVEGSPYGYTF; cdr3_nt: TGTGCCAGCAGCTTAGAAGTGGAAGGGAGCCCATATGGCTACACCTTC